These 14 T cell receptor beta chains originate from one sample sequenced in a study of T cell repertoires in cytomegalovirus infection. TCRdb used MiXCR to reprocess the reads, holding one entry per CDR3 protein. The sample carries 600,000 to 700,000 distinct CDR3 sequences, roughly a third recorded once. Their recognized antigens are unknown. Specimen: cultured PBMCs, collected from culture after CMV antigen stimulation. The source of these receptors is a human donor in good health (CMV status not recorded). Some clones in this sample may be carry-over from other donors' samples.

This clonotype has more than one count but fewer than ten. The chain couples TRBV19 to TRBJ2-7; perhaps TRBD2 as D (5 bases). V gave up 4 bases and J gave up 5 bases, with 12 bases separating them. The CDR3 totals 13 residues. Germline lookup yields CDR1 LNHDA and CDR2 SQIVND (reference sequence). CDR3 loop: CASSTTSGDEQYF. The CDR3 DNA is TGTGCCAGTAGTACGACATCCGGGGACGAGCAGTACTTC. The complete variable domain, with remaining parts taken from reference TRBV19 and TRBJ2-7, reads DGGITQSPKYLFRKEGQNVTLSCEQNLNHDAMYWYRQDPGQGLRLIYYSQIVNDFQKGDIAEGYSVSREKKESFPLTVTSAQKNPTAFYLCASSTTSGDEQYFGPGTRLTVT.

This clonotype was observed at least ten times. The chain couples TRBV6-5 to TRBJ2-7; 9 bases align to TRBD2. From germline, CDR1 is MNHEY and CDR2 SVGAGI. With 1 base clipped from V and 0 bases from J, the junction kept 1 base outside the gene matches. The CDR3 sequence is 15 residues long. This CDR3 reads CASSYLGLASYEQYF. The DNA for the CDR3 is TGTGCCAGCAGTTACTTGGGACTAGCCTCCTACGAGCAGTACTTC.

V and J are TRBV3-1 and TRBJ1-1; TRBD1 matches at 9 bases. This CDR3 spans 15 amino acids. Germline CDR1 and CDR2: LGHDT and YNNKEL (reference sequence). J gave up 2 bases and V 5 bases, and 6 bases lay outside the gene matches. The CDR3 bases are TGTGCCAGCAGCTCCCGGGACAGGGATAACACTGAAGCTTTCTTT. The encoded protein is CASSSRDRDNTEAFF.

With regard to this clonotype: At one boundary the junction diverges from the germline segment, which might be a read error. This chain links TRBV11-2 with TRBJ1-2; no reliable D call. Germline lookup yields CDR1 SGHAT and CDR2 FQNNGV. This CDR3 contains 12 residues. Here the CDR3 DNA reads TGTGCCAGCAGCCGGGCCCGCTATGGCTACTCCTTC. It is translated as CASSRARYGYSF.

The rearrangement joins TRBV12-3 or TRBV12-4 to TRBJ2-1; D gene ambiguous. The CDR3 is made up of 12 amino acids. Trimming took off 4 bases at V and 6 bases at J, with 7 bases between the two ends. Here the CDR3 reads CASSSVRNEQFF. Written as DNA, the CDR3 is TGTGCCAGCAGTTCCGTGCGCAATGAGCAGTTCTTC.

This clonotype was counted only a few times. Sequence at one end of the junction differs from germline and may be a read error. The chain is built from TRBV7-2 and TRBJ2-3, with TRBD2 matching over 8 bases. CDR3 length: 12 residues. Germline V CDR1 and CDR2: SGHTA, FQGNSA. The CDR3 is CASSRDSGTVDF. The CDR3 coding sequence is TGTGCCAGCAGCCGAGATAGCGGGACCGTGGATTTT. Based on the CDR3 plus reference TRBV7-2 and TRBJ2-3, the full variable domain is GAGVSQSPSNKVTEKGKDVELRCDPISGHTALYWYRQSLGQGLEFLIYFQGNSAPDKSGLPSDRFSAERTGGSVSTLTIQRTQQEDSAVYLCASSRDSGTVDFGPGTRLTVL.

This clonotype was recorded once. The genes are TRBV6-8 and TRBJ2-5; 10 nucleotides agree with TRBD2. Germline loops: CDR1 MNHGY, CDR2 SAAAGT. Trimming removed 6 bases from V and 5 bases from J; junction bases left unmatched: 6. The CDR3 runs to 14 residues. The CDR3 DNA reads TGTGCCAGCAGAGCTAGCGGGGGCCGGGAGACCCAGTACTTC. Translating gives CASRASGGRETQYF.

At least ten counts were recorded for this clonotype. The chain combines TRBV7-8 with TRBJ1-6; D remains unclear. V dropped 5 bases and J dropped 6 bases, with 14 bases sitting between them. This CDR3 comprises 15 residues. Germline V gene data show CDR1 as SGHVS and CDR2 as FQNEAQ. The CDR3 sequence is CASSIREEPNSPLHF. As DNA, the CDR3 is TGTGCCAGCAGCATTAGGGAGGAGCCTAATTCACCCCTCCACTTT.

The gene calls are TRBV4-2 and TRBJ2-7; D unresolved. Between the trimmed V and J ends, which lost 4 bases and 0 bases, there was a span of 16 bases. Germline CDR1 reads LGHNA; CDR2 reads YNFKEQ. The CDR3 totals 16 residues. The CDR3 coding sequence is TGTGCCAGCAGCCCCAGAAGCCACCGGAGCTCCTACGAGCAGTACTTC. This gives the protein CASSPRSHRSSYEQYF.

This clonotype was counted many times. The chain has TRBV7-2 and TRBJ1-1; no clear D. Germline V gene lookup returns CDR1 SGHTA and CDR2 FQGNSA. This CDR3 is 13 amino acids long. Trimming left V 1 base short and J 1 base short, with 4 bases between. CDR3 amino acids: CASSLVPNTEAFF. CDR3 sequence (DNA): TGTGCCAGCAGCTTAGTACCGAACACTGAAGCTTTCTTT.

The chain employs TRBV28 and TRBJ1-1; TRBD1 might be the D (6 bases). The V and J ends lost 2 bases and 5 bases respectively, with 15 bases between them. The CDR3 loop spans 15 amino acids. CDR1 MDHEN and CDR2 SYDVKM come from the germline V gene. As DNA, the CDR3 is TGTGCCAGCAGTTTAGGGTTCGAGGGGGGAACTGAAGCTTTCTTT. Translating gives CASSLGFEGGTEAFF. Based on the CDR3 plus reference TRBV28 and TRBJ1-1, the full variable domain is DVKVTQSSRYLVKRTGEKVFLECVQDMDHENMFWYRQDPGLGLRLIYFSYDVKMKEKGDIPEGYSVSREKKERFSLILESASTNQTSMYLCASSLGFEGGTEAFFGQGTRLTVV.

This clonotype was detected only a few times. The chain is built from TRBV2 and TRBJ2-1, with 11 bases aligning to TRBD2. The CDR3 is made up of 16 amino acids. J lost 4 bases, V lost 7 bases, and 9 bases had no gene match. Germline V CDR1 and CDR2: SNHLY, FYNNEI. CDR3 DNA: TGTGCCAGCAACCCGGCGACTAGCGGGGATTACAATGAGCAGTTCTTC. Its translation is CASNPATSGDYNEQFF. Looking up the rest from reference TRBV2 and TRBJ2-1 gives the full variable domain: EPEVTQTPSHQVTQMGQEVILRCVPISNHLYFYWYRQILGQKVEFLVSFYNNEISEKSEIFDDQFSVERPDGSNFTLKIRSTKLEDSAMYFCASNPATSGDYNEQFFGPGTRLTVL.

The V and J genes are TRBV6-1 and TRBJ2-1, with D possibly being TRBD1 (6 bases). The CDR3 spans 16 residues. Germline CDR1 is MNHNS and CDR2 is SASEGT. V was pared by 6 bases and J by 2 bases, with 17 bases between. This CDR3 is CASSRYRDKTYNEQFF. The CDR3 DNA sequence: TGTGCCAGCAGCCGGTACCGGGACAAAACCTACAATGAGCAGTTCTTC.

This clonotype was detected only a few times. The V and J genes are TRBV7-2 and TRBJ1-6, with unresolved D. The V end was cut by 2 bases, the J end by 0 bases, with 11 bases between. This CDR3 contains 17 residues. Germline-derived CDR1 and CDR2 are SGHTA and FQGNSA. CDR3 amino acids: CASSLFPGSSYNSPLHF. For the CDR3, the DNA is TGTGCCAGCAGCTTATTCCCTGGAAGCTCCTATAATTCACCCCTCCACTTT.